The 25 T cell receptor beta chains below were found in one sample sequenced in a study of T cells after yellow fever vaccination (dated by TCRdb to between 2018 and 2021). Sample treatment or condition, as interpreted from the label and publication: live attenuated yellow fever vaccine strain. Receptors were amplified or captured by 5' RACE. Sequencing relied on an Illumina HiSeq 2500. TCRdb itself trimmed the public reads at Q25 with fastp, ran MiXCR and retained productive beta chains. Under each unique CDR3 protein, matching rows form one entry showing the most common genes and DNA. A total of 500,000 to 650,000 distinct CDR3 sequences appear in this sample, 13% of them only once. Together, the top ten hold around 15% of the sample. The material was PBMCs, obtained on the day of the yellow fever booster vaccination. These receptor sequences come from a man aged 25-45 years who received the YFV17D yellow fever vaccine.

The J gene is TRBJ2-5, the V gene TRBV20-1, with D tentatively TRBD2 (5 bases). Germline values: CDR1 DFQATT, CDR2 SNEGSKA (reference sequence). The CDR3 has 11 amino acids. Trimming took 5 bases from V and 5 from J, leaving 9 bases between them. The chain's CDR3 is CSASEEETQYF. In DNA form, the CDR3 reads TGCAGTGCTTCGGAGGAGGAGACCCAGTACTTC.

Many counts were recorded for this clonotype. V and J are TRBV6-5 and TRBJ2-2, with D maybe TRBD2 (5 bases). CDR1 is MNHEY and CDR2 is SVGAGI in the germline V gene. Trimming removed 1 base from V and 2 bases from J, with 20 bases in between. The CDR3 totals 19 residues. CDR3 amino acids: CASSYYSSHHNPNTGELFF. The DNA for the CDR3 is TGTGCCAGCAGTTACTATTCTAGCCACCATAACCCCAACACCGGGGAGCTGTTTTTT.

This clonotype appeared a few times. This chain uses TRBV18 with TRBJ2-1; 10 bases align to TRBD2. Germline V lookup: CDR1 KGHSH, CDR2 LQKENI. The CDR3 spans 15 residues. Trimming at V came to 6 bases and at J to 3 bases, leaving 5 bases not matched to a gene. The CDR3 DNA follows: TGTGCCAGCTCGGGAGGGACTAGCGACTACAATGAGCAGTTCTTC. Translating gives CASSGGTSDYNEQFF.

This clonotype has just a few counts. The CDR3 DNA sequence: TGTGCCAGCAGCGCCCCAGACAGAACGGACCAAGAGACCCAGTACTTC. Its protein product is CASSAPDRTDQETQYF. J is TRBJ2-5 and V is TRBV21-1; the table calls TRBD1, which could not be checked here. TRBV21-1 is marked as a pseudogene. CDR3 size: 16 residues.

There are many counts of this clonotype. The chain recombines TRBV5-1 with TRBJ2-3; 9 bases are shared with TRBD2. The CDR3 is made up of 14 amino acids. J lost 1 base, V lost 7 bases, and 4 bases had no gene match. Germline V gives CDR1 SGHRS, CDR2 YFSETQ. As DNA, the CDR3 is TGCGCCAGCTCCGGCGGGGGGGGCACAGATACGCAGTATTTT. Residues: CASSGGGGTDTQYF.

This chain connects TRBV6-6 to TRBJ2-3; 10 positions match TRBD2. Germline assignment: CDR1 MNHNY and CDR2 SVGAGI (reference sequence). The CDR3 totals 13 residues. Unmatched junction bases numbered 5, after V lost 10 bases and J lost 4 bases. The DNA for the CDR3 is TGTGCCACCAAGCGGGAGGGGGCAGATACGCAGTATTTT. Protein product: CATKREGADTQYF.

The chain links TRBV5-1 to TRBJ2-1; D may be TRBD2 (6 bases). The V gene's germline CDR1 is SGHRS and CDR2 YFSETQ. The CDR3 runs to 15 residues. The germline V and J ends were trimmed by 0 bases and 6 bases, with 13 bases remaining between them. CDR3 coding DNA: TGCGCCAGCAGCTTGGCGGGGGTAGCATTCAATGAGCAGTTCTTC. Encoded protein: CASSLAGVAFNEQFF.

This clonotype turned up a few times. The V and J genes are TRBV6-5 and TRBJ1-6, with D possibly TRBD1 on 6 matching bases. The CDR3 extends over 15 amino acids. Deletions cut 2 bases from V and 6 bases from J, with 11 bases between. Germline CDR1 and CDR2: MNHEY and SVGAGI. The CDR3 coding sequence is TGTGCCAGCAGTTACGGGTCAGGGGTTAATTCACCCCTCCACTTT. Amino acids: CASSYGSGVNSPLHF.

The gene calls are TRBV7-2 and TRBJ2-3; possibly TRBD2 for D (6 bases). The CDR3 runs to 15 residues. The ends were cut back, 5 bases at V and 2 bases at J, with 14 bases in the middle. Germline CDR1 reads SGHTA; CDR2 reads FQGNSA. This CDR3 is CASSAPGGDTDTQYF. The DNA for the CDR3 is TGTGCCAGCAGCGCACCTGGAGGGGACACAGATACGCAGTATTTT.

This clonotype turned up a few times. This rearrangement joins TRBV12-3 or TRBV12-4 to TRBJ2-2, with D unresolved. The CDR3 extends over 13 amino acids. The V and J ends lost 5 bases and 7 bases respectively, with 11 bases between them. This CDR3 reads CASSVSSRGELFF. The CDR3 DNA reads TGTGCCAGCAGTGTCAGTTCTCGCGGGGAGCTGTTTTTT.

The chain joins TRBV11-1 to TRBJ2-6, with 11 bases identical to TRBD2. The germline gives CDR1 SGHAT, CDR2 FQDESV (reference sequence). V lost 1 base to trimming and J lost 1 base; unmatched junction nucleotides: 9. The CDR3 loop spans 20 amino acids. The CDR3 here is CASSLVPGSGRVSGANVLTF. In DNA, the CDR3 is TGTGCCAGCAGCTTAGTCCCTGGTAGCGGGAGGGTTTCTGGGGCCAACGTCCTGACTTTC.

This clonotype was seen only a few times. The V call is TRBV4-2, the J call TRBJ2-1; the match to TRBD2 covers 7 bases. CDR1 LGHNA and CDR2 YNFKEQ come from the germline V gene. The junction had 12 bases not matched to a gene; V was cut back by 4 bases and J by 6 bases. CDR3 length: 16 residues. Here the CDR3 DNA reads TGTGCCAGCAGCCCAAGAGGCGGGAGTTCGATCAATGAGCAGTTCTTC. Amino acid sequence: CASSPRGGSSINEQFF.

The chain joins TRBV20-1 to TRBJ2-1; maybe TRBD2 (7 bases). CDR1 DFQATT and CDR2 SNEGSKA come from the germline V gene (reference sequence). CDR3 length equals 14 residues. V dropped 3 bases and J dropped 5 bases, with 14 bases sitting between them. The CDR3 loop is CSASQAGHNNEQFF. In nucleotides, the CDR3 is TGCAGTGCTAGTCAAGCGGGACACAACAATGAGCAGTTCTTC.

This clonotype has a handful of counts. The chain carries TRBV9 and TRBJ2-3; D assignment may be TRBD1 or TRBD2 (5 bases each). This CDR3 has 14 amino acids. V was shortened by 2 bases and J by 6 bases, with 13 bases between the two germline ends. Germline values: CDR1 SGDLS, CDR2 YYNGEE. The CDR3 here is CASSVGASGDTQYF. The CDR3 DNA follows: TGTGCCAGCAGCGTCGGGGCATCTGGGGATACGCAGTATTTT. Supplemented by reference TRBV9 and TRBJ2-3, the full variable domain reads DSGVTQTPKHLITATGQRVTLRCSPRSGDLSVYWYQQSLDQGLQFLIQYYNGEERAKGNILERFSAQQFPDLHSELNLSSLELGDSALYFCASSVGASGDTQYFGPGTRLTVL.

This clonotype was seen more than once but under ten times. The genes are TRBV3-1 and TRBJ2-1, with a possible D match to TRBD2 (5 bases). The V gene's germline CDR1 is LGHDT and CDR2 YNNKEL (reference sequence). The length of the CDR3 is 16 residues. Trimming took 4 bases from V and 5 from J, leaving 18 bases between them. CDR3 in DNA: TGTGCCAGCAGCCTCACCACCTCGGGGTTCGACAATGAGCAGTTCTTC. This gives the protein CASSLTTSGFDNEQFF.

CDR3 loop: CASSSYSGGLGNIQYF. The CDR3 region has the DNA TGTGCCAGCAGCTCGTATAGCGGGGGGTTGGGAAACATTCAGTACTTC. The V call is TRBV7-2, the J call TRBJ2-4; TRBD2 agrees at 10 bases. V was pared by 4 bases and J by 6 bases, with 9 bases of the junction left unmatched. Germline-derived CDR1 and CDR2 are SGHTA and FQGNSA. There are 16 residues in the CDR3.

There are a few counts of this clonotype. This sequence joins TRBV9 and TRBJ2-2; 9 bases map to TRBD2. Trimming at V came to 3 bases and at J to 4 bases, leaving 7 bases not matched to a gene. This CDR3 has 16 amino acids. The germline V gene encodes CDR1 SGDLS and CDR2 YYNGEE. CDR3: CASSAASGTTTGELFF. The CDR3 DNA sequence: TGTGCCAGCAGCGCCGCTAGCGGGACCACCACCGGGGAGCTGTTTTTT. The entire variable domain, with the rest obtained from reference TRBV9 and TRBJ2-2, is as follows: DSGVTQTPKHLITATGQRVTLRCSPRSGDLSVYWYQQSLDQGLQFLIQYYNGEERAKGNILERFSAQQFPDLHSELNLSSLELGDSALYFCASSAASGTTTGELFFGEGSRLTVL.

The chain uses TRBV24-1 and TRBJ2-7; 7 positions agree with TRBD2. This CDR3 comprises 13 residues. Germline CDR1 reads KGHDR; CDR2 reads SFDVKD. The junction had 7 bases not matched to a gene; V was cut back by 6 bases and J by 6 bases. In DNA, the CDR3 is TGTGCCACCAGTTTAGGGACTACTGGCGAGCAGTACTTC. Protein product: CATSLGTTGEQYF.

This chain connects TRBV7-7 to TRBJ2-3; 8 positions match TRBD1. This CDR3 is 15 amino acids long. V lost 1 base to trimming and J lost 3 bases; unmatched junction nucleotides: 3. Germline V gene lookup returns CDR1 SSHAT and CDR2 FNYEAQ (reference sequence). The CDR3 nucleotides read TGTGCCAGCAGCTTAGGGCAGGGGGCTACAGATACGCAGTATTTT. This translates into CASSLGQGATDTQYF.

This clonotype has more than one count but fewer than ten. V is TRBV15 and J is TRBJ2-3; the D gene is possibly TRBD1 (6 bases). The CDR3 is 16 residues long. The V and J ends lost 1 base and 4 bases respectively, with 15 bases between them. The germline gives CDR1 LNHNV, CDR2 YYDKDF (reference sequence). DNA for the CDR3: TGTGCCACCAGCAGAGTGGCAGGGGTCTCCCCAGATACGCAGTATTTT. The encoded protein is CATSRVAGVSPDTQYF.

This rearrangement joins TRBV20-1 to TRBJ2-3; D uncertain. This CDR3 has 15 residues. Deletions cut 3 bases from V and 4 bases from J, with 17 bases between. Germline V CDR1 and CDR2: DFQATT, SNEGSKA (reference sequence). The CDR3 loop is CSASPEETGADTQYF. CDR3 in DNA: TGCAGTGCTAGCCCTGAAGAGACGGGCGCAGATACGCAGTATTTT.

J is TRBJ2-4 and V is TRBV10-3, with 7 nucleotides matching TRBD1. This CDR3 comprises 14 residues. V gave up 6 bases and J gave up 6 bases; unmatched junction bases: 8. Germline V gene sequence: CDR1 ENHRY, CDR2 SYGVKD. The CDR3 nucleotides read TGTGCCATCAGACCCGGGACAGATGGAAACATTCAGTACTTC. Protein product: CAIRPGTDGNIQYF.

Only a few counts were recorded for this clonotype. The CDR3 region is CASKREGGADTQYF. DNA of the CDR3: TGTGCCAGCAAGAGGGAGGGGGGCGCGGATACGCAGTATTTT. The chain couples TRBV2 to TRBJ2-3; D is perhaps TRBD2 (7 bases). Between the trimmed V and J ends, which lost 7 bases and 6 bases, there was a span of 17 bases. CDR1 and CDR2 (germline): SNHLY, FYNNEI. The CDR3 spans 14 residues.

The V call is TRBV3-1, the J call TRBJ2-6, with 8 positions matching TRBD2. Germline values: CDR1 LGHDT, CDR2 YNNKEL (reference sequence). This CDR3 is built from 17 residues. With V trimmed by 4 bases and J by 1 base, 6 bases remained unmatched. This CDR3 is CASSPSGSFSGANVLTF. CDR3 nucleotides: TGTGCCAGCAGCCCAAGCGGGAGCTTTTCTGGGGCCAACGTCCTGACTTTC.

This clonotype was counted only a few times. The rearrangement uses TRBV19 and TRBJ1-5; maybe TRBD1 (5 bases). V was shortened by 5 bases and J by 9 bases, with 17 bases between the two germline ends. Germline V lookup: CDR1 LNHDA, CDR2 SQIVND (reference sequence). The CDR3 spans 14 residues. CDR3 loop: CASSPRGEPRPQHF. CDR3 DNA sequence: TGTGCCAGTAGTCCCCGGGGGGAACCGAGGCCCCAGCATTTT.